These 14 T cell receptor beta chains were sequenced from one sample in a study of OX40 agonist ivuxolimab in advanced cancers. Measured with immunoSEQ multiplex PCR; TCRdb has only the in-frame clones, and not every one. The data show tens of thousands of clones, 80% to 90% seen once. Source: CD4+ or CD8+ T cells sorted from blood, taken in a trial of the OX40 agonist ivuxolimab. These receptors were obtained from an adult with an advanced solid tumor such as melanoma, head and neck, liver or kidney cancer.

The chain has TRBV9 and TRBJ2-1; 8 nucleotides match TRBD1. The CDR3 extends over 14 amino acids. From germline, CDR1 is SGDLS and CDR2 YYNGEE. With V trimmed by 3 bases and J by 4 bases, 3 bases remained unmatched. The CDR3 is CASSGQGAYNEQFF. The CDR3 DNA sequence: TGTGCCAGCAGCGGGCAGGGGGCGTACAATGAGCAGTTCTTC. Full variable domain (rest looked up from reference TRBV9 and TRBJ2-1): DSGVTQTPKHLITATGQRVTLRCSPRSGDLSVYWYQQSLDQGLQFLIQYYNGEERAKGNILERFSAQQFPDLHSELNLSSLELGDSALYFCASSGQGAYNEQFFGPGTRLTVL.

The rearrangement joins TRBV6-1 to TRBJ2-3; the match to TRBD2 covers 9 bases. V trimming: 4 bases; J trimming: 4 bases; junction bases outside the gene matches: 9. The CDR3 runs 16 residues. CDR1 and CDR2 (germline): MNHNS, SASEGT. CDR3 nucleotides: TGTGCCAGCAGTGCTGGGAGGGGACTAGCCGCAGATACGCAGTATTTT. Protein sequence: CASSAGRGLAADTQYF.

This clone was detected only once. The chain combines TRBV5-1 with TRBJ1-2; D remains ambiguous. The CDR3 contains 14 residues. In germline, CDR1 is SGHRS, CDR2 YFSETQ. Trimming left V 4 bases short and J 7 bases short, with 17 bases between. CDR3 residues: CASSPYVVEPGYTF. CDR3 DNA sequence: TGCGCCAGCAGCCCGTACGTGGTGGAGCCTGGCTACACCTTC.

This chain links TRBV19 with TRBJ2-1; possible D gene TRBD1, 5 bases. The CDR3 totals 14 residues. Between the trimmed V and J ends, which lost 4 bases and 7 bases, there was a span of 14 bases. CDR1 LNHDA and CDR2 SQIVND come from the germline V gene (reference sequence). CDR3 sequence: CASSNWPRQNEQFF. The CDR3 nucleotides are TGTGCCAGTAGTAACTGGCCGCGACAGAATGAGCAGTTCTTC.

The genes are TRBV7-9 and TRBJ2-7; the match to TRBD1 covers 10 bases. The junction had 10 bases not matched to a gene; V was cut back by 4 bases and J by 4 bases. Germline-derived CDR1 and CDR2 are SEHNR and FQNEAQ (reference sequence). There are 16 residues in the CDR3. Written as DNA, the CDR3 is TGTGCCAGCAGCTCTCTTCCGGGACAGGGGAGGTACGAGCAGTACTTC. Amino acids: CASSSLPGQGRYEQYF.

This chain joins TRBV9 and TRBJ2-7; D is ambiguous. The V end was cut by 4 bases, the J end by 6 bases, with 14 bases between. Germline CDR1 SGDLS, CDR2 YYNGEE. CDR3 length equals 13 residues. CDR3 in DNA: TGTGCCAGCAGCCCTAGTGGGGTTTCCGAGCAGTACTTC. It translates to CASSPSGVSEQYF.

V and J are TRBV7-2 and TRBJ2-3; maybe TRBD1 (6 bases). Trimming cost V 4 bases and J 6 bases, with 14 bases left between them. The CDR3 extends over 14 amino acids. Looked up from germline, CDR1 is SGHTA and CDR2 is FQGNSA. The CDR3 DNA reads TGTGCCAGCAGCTCCTGGACAGCTGCCGATACGCAGTATTTT. Its translation: CASSSWTAADTQYF. The whole variable domain, filled in from reference TRBV7-2 and TRBJ2-3, reads GAGVSQSPSNKVTEKGKDVELRCDPISGHTALYWYRQSLGQGLEFLIYFQGNSAPDKSGLPSDRFSAERTGGSVSTLTIQRTQQEDSAVYLCASSSWTAADTQYFGPGTRLTVL.

The J gene is TRBJ2-3, the V gene TRBV27; tentative D call: TRBD1 (6 bases). V shed 1 base and J shed 0 bases, with 14 bases lying between them. This CDR3 comprises 17 residues. Germline V CDR1 and CDR2: MNHEY, SMNVEV (reference sequence). The CDR3 bases are TGTGCCAGCAGTTTATTGTTCAACAGGGCTAGCACAGATACGCAGTATTTT. Encoded protein: CASSLLFNRASTDTQYF.

This chain links TRBV7-9 with TRBJ2-3, with 13 bases fitting TRBD2. The CDR3 loop spans 16 amino acids. CDR1 SEHNR and CDR2 FQNEAQ come from the germline V gene (reference sequence). J lost 3 bases, V lost 6 bases, and 6 bases had no gene match. CDR3 loop: CASRSGLAGLTDTQYF. CDR3 nucleotide sequence: TGTGCCAGCAGATCGGGACTAGCGGGATTGACAGATACGCAGTATTTT.

This clone was detected once. The J gene is TRBJ1-1, the V gene TRBV27, with D maybe TRBD1 (5 bases). The CDR3 is made up of 15 amino acids. Between the trimmed V and J ends, which lost 3 bases and 4 bases, there was a span of 15 bases. Per germline, CDR1 MNHEY and CDR2 SMNVEV (reference sequence). DNA for the CDR3: TGTGCCAGCAGTTTCTTGCGGGGGATATTCACTGAAGCTTTCTTT. It yields the protein CASSFLRGIFTEAFF.

V gene TRBV11-3 combines with J gene TRBJ2-1, with 9 bases identical to TRBD2. The V and J ends lost 1 base and 5 bases, in that order; junction bases with no gene match: 6. The CDR3 spans 16 residues. Looked up from germline, CDR1 is SGHNT and CDR2 is YENEEA. CDR3 amino acids: CASSLGPGTSNNEQFF. As DNA, the CDR3 is TGTGCCAGCAGCTTAGGGCCCGGGACTAGCAACAATGAGCAGTTCTTC.

The gene calls are TRBV5-6 and TRBJ1-2; D ambiguous. V dropped 4 bases and J dropped 9 bases, with 10 bases sitting between them. Germline CDR1 SGHDT, CDR2 YYEEEE. The CDR3 is 11 residues long. The CDR3: CASSLGSRYTF. The CDR3 nucleotides are TGTGCCAGCAGCCTGGGGAGTCGCTACACCTTC.

This chain links TRBV7-8 with TRBJ2-6; D is uncertain. The germline V gene encodes CDR1 SGHVS and CDR2 FQNEAQ. Trimming shortened V by 5 bases and J by 0 bases, and 14 bases separated the two germline ends. This CDR3 has 17 residues. CDR3 sequence reads: CASSRPGRPSGANVLTF. The CDR3 DNA reads as TGTGCCAGCAGCCGACCTGGACGCCCCTCTGGGGCCAACGTCCTGACTTTC.

This clone was seen once. The rearrangement uses TRBV2 and TRBJ2-3; D remains unclear. CDR1 and CDR2 from the germline V gene are SNHLY and FYNNEI. Between the trimmed V and J ends, which lost 0 bases and 7 bases, there was a span of 14 bases. The CDR3 is 15 residues long. CDR3 nucleotides: TGTGCCAGCAGTGAAGCGCCCCGGGCCCAATATACGCAGTATTTT. It codes for CASSEAPRAQYTQYF.